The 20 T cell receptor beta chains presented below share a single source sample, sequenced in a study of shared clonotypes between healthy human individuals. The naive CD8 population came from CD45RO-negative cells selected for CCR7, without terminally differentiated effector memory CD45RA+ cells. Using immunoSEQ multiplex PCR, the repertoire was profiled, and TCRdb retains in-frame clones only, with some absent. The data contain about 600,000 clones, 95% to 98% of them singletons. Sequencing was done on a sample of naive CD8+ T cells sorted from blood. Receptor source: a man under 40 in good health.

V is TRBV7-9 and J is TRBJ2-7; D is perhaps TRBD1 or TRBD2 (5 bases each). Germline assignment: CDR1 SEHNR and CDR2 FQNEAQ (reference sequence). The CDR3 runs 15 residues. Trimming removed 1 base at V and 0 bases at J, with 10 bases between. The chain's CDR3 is CASSLGSGSSYEQYF. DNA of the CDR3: TGTGCCAGCAGCTTAGGTTCAGGGAGCTCCTACGAGCAGTACTTC. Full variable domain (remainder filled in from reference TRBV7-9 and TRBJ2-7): DTGVSQNPRHKITKRGQNVTFRCDPISEHNRLYWYRQTLGQGPEFLTYFQNEAQLEKSRLLSDRFSAERPKGSFSTLEIQRTEQGDSAMYLCASSLGSGSSYEQYFGPGTRLTVT.

The CDR3 here is CASSFWGGDTEAFF. For the CDR3, the DNA is TGTGCCAGCAGTTTTTGGGGAGGGGACACTGAAGCTTTCTTT. The J gene is TRBJ1-1, the V gene TRBV27, with D possibly being TRBD1 (5 bases). V was pared by 3 bases and J by 3 bases, with 11 bases between. Germline CDR1 MNHEY, CDR2 SMNVEV (reference sequence). The CDR3 loop spans 14 amino acids.

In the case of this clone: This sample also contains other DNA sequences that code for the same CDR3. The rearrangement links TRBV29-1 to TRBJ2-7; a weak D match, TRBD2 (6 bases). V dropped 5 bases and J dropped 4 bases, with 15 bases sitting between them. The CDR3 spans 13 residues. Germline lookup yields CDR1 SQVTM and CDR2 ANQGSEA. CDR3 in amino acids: CSVSGGGSYEQYF. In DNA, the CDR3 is TGCAGCGTTTCCGGCGGAGGGTCATACGAGCAGTACTTC.

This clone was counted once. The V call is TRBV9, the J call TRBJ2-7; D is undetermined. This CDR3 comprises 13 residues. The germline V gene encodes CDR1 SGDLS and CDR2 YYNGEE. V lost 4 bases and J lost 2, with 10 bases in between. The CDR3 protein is CASSPDTTYEQYF. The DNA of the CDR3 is TGTGCCAGCAGCCCTGACACGACCTACGAGCAGTACTTC.

The chain's CDR3 is CASSSILAGEDGNEQFF. In DNA form, the CDR3 reads TGTGCCAGCAGCTCAATTTTGGCGGGAGAGGACGGCAATGAGCAGTTCTTC. The chain links TRBV11-2 to TRBJ2-1; TRBD2 agrees at 7 bases. The CDR3 contains 17 residues. Germline loops: CDR1 SGHAT, CDR2 FQNNGV. V was clipped by 4 bases and J by 6 bases; unmatched bases: 15.

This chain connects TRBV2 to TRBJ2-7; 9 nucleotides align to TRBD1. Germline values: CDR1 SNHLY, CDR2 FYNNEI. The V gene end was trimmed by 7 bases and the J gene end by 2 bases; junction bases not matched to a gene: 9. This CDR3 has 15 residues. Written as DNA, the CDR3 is TGTGCCAGCAAGGGACAGGGAAGTAATCCCTACGAGCAGTACTTC. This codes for CASKGQGSNPYEQYF. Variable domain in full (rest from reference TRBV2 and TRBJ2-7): EPEVTQTPSHQVTQMGQEVILRCVPISNHLYFYWYRQILGQKVEFLVSFYNNEISEKSEIFDDQFSVERPDGSNFTLKIRSTKLEDSAMYFCASKGQGSNPYEQYFGPGTRLTVT.

The CDR3 bases are TGTGCCAGCAGCTCCGCGGGAGGGGGTGGCGAGACCCAGTACTTC. Encoded protein: CASSSAGGGGETQYF. The chain is built from TRBV7-9 and TRBJ2-5, with 9 bases matching TRBD2. Per the germline V gene, CDR1 is SEHNR and CDR2 is FQNEAQ (reference sequence). The V gene end was trimmed by 4 bases and the J gene end by 5 bases; junction bases not matched to a gene: 8. The CDR3 length is 15 residues.

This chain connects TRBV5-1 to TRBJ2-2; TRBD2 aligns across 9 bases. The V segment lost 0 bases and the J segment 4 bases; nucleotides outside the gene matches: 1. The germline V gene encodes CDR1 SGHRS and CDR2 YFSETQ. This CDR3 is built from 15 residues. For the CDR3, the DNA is TGCGCCAGCAGCTTGGGCGGGAGGGCCACCGGGGAGCTGTTTTTT. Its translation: CASSLGGRATGELFF.

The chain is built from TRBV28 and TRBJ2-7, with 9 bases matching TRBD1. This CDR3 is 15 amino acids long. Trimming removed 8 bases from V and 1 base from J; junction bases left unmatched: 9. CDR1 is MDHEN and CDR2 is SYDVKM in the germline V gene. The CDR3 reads CASSVIGTGSYEQYF. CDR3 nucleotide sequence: TGTGCCAGCTCAGTTATCGGGACAGGGTCCTACGAGCAGTACTTC.

The CDR3 loop is CASSLVWGSGEETQYF. DNA of the CDR3: TGTGCCAGCAGCTTAGTGTGGGGTAGCGGGGAAGAGACCCAGTACTTC. This sequence joins TRBV11-2 and TRBJ2-5; 8 positions agree with TRBD2. Germline CDR1 reads SGHAT; CDR2 reads FQNNGV. Trimming cost V 1 base and J 3 bases; bases outside gene matches: 7. This CDR3 is 16 amino acids long. The full variable domain, in which reference TRBV11-2 and TRBJ2-5 provide the parts outside the CDR3, is EAGVAQSPRYKIIEKRQSVAFWCNPISGHATLYWYQQILGQGPKLLIQFQNNGVVDDSQLPKDRFSAERLKGVDSTLKIQPAKLEDSAVYLCASSLVWGSGEETQYFGPGTRLLVL.

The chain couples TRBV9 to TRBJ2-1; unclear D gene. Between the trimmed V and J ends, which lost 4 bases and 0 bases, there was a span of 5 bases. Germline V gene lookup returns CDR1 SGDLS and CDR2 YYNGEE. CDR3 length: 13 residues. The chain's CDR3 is CASSTHSYNEQFF. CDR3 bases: TGTGCCAGCAGCACACACTCCTACAATGAGCAGTTCTTC. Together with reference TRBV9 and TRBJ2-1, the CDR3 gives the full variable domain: DSGVTQTPKHLITATGQRVTLRCSPRSGDLSVYWYQQSLDQGLQFLIQYYNGEERAKGNILERFSAQQFPDLHSELNLSSLELGDSALYFCASSTHSYNEQFFGPGTRLTVL.

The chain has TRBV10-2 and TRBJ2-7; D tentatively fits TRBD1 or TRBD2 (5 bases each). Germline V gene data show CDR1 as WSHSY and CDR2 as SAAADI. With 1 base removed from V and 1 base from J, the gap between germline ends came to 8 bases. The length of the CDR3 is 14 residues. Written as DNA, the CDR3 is TGCGCCAGCAGTGAGTTGGGGGAGTCCTACGAGCAGTACTTC. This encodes CASSELGESYEQYF.

The CDR3 is CASSLAPGTTTRLEQYF. Here the CDR3 DNA reads TGTGCCAGCAGCTTAGCGCCCGGGACTACCACGCGACTCGAGCAGTACTTC. The chain uses TRBV7-8 and TRBJ2-7; 7 bases agree with TRBD2. Looked up from germline, CDR1 is SGHVS and CDR2 is FQNEAQ. The CDR3 totals 17 residues. The ends lost 0 bases at V and 6 bases at J; junction bases unmatched: 14.

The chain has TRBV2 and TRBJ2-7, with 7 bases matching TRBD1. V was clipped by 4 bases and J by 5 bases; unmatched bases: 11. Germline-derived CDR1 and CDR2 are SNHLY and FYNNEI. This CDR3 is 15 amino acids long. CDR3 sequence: CASSGMETGYHEQYF. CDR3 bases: TGTGCCAGCAGTGGGATGGAGACAGGGTACCACGAGCAGTACTTC. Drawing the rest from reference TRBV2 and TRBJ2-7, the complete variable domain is EPEVTQTPSHQVTQMGQEVILRCVPISNHLYFYWYRQILGQKVEFLVSFYNNEISEKSEIFDDQFSVERPDGSNFTLKIRSTKLEDSAMYFCASSGMETGYHEQYFGPGTRLTVT.

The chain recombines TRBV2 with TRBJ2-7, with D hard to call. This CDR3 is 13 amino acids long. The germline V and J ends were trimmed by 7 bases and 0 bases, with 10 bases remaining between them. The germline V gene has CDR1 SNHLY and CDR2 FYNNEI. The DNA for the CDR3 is TGTGCCAGCACGCTGGTGGGCTCCTACGAGCAGTACTTC. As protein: CASTLVGSYEQYF.

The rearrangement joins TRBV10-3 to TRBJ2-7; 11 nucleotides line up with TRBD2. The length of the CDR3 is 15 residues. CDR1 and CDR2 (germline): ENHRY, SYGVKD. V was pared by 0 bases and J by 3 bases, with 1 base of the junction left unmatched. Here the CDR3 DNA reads TGTGCCATCAGTGAGTCTGGGACTAGCGGCTACGAGCAGTACTTC. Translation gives CAISESGTSGYEQYF.

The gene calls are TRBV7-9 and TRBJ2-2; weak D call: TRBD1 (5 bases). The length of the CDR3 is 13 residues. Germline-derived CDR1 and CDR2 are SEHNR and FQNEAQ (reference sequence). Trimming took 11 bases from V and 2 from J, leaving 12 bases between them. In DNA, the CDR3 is TGTGCCTGGGGCGGAATCAACACCGGGGAGCTGTTTTTT. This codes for CAWGGINTGELFF.

In nucleotides, the CDR3 is TGCAGCGTTGAACTAGCGGGAGAAGGGAGCACAGATACGCAGTATTTT. It translates to CSVELAGEGSTDTQYF. V is TRBV29-1 and J is TRBJ2-3; 10 bases align to TRBD2. This CDR3 comprises 16 residues. The V and J ends lost 2 bases and 0 bases, in that order; junction bases with no gene match: 5. Germline V gives CDR1 SQVTM, CDR2 ANQGSEA.

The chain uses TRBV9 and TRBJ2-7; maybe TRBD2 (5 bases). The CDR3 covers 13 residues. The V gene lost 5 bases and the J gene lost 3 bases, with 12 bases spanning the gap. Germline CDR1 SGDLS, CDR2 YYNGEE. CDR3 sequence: CASSGGSNYEQYF. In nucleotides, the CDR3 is TGTGCCAGCAGTGGCGGGTCGAACTACGAGCAGTACTTC. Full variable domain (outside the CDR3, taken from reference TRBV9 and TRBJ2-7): DSGVTQTPKHLITATGQRVTLRCSPRSGDLSVYWYQQSLDQGLQFLIQYYNGEERAKGNILERFSAQQFPDLHSELNLSSLELGDSALYFCASSGGSNYEQYFGPGTRLTVT.

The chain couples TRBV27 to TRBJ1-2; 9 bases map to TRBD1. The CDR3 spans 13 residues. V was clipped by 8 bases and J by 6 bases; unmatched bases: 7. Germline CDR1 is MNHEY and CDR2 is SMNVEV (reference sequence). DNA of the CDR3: TGTGCCAGCGGCGGACAGGGGCTTCATGGCTACACCTTC. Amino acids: CASGGQGLHGYTF.